This paragraph covers one TCR beta chain sequence. The length of the CDR3 is 15 residues. Trimming cost V 4 bases and J 9 bases; bases outside gene matches: 15. Germline V gene data show CDR1 as LNHDA and CDR2 as SQIVND (reference sequence). The data were obtained in a study of blood T cell repertoires in COVID-19. Study information: Donors in the United States, Italy and Spain gave samples during acute or convalescent COVID-19. Nucleic acid was either cDNA or gDNA, and it came from T cells, B-cell-depleted T cells, or PBMCs.

Authors' analysis steps: Amplification with reference gene primers provided the estimates of nucleated cell counts. The method was immunoSEQ multiplex PCR; TCRdb's version includes in-frame clones alone and lacks a portion of them. That table is the source of V, J and clone size, and D and trimming were worked out from the DNA. The table has under 200,000 clones, nearly 85% seen once. The chain combines TRBV19 with TRBJ2-7, with 7 bases matching TRBD1. The sequencing sample was made of peripheral blood. The TCR sequence derives from a woman in her twenties or thirties with acute or convalescent COVID-19. CDR3 in amino acids: CASSTLRGRVLVQYF. The CDR3 coding sequence is TGTGCCAGTAGTACCCTAAGGGGGCGTGTATTAGTGCAGTACTTC.